In its sample, the clone carrying this T cell receptor beta chain was seen once. Germline loops: CDR1 SEHNR, CDR2 FQNEAQ (reference sequence). Trimming at V came to 5 bases and at J to 2 bases, leaving 5 bases not matched to a gene. The CDR3 length is 16 residues. The record originates from a study of blood T cell repertoires in COVID-19. This table comes from immunoSEQ multiplex PCR, and its TCRdb copy is limited to in-frame clones, with some not included. The sample comprises about 220,000 clones, approximately 77% of which are singletons, and about 3.8% rests with the top ten. This receptor was obtained from a woman of 80 years or more with acute or convalescent COVID-19. The chain has TRBV7-9 and TRBJ2-1; 11 bases are shared with TRBD1. What was sequenced was peripheral blood. The CDR3 here is CASSRDRGIPYNEQFF. In DNA, the CDR3 is TGTGCCAGCAGCCGGGACAGGGGGATACCCTACAATGAGCAGTTCTTC.